A single sample gave rise to the 27 T cell receptor beta chains below, sequenced in a study of shared clonotypes between healthy human individuals. The repertoire was sequenced with immunoSEQ multiplex PCR; TCRdb's copy has only in-frame clones and lacks some. The repertoire consists of fewer than 2.5 million clones, with approximately 94% occurring once and the leading ten covering about 0.38%. The sample was naive CD4+ T cells from PBMCs. Subset reported: CD45RA+ positively selected. Source of these receptors: a man aged 18 to 29 in good health. Some clones in this sample may be carry-over from other donors' samples.

The chain employs TRBV7-7 and TRBJ2-5; D may correspond to TRBD1 or TRBD2 (5 bases each). Germline loops: CDR1 SSHAT, CDR2 FNYEAQ (reference sequence). Trimming took 1 base from V and 5 from J, leaving 14 bases between them. The CDR3 is 15 residues long. The DNA of the CDR3 is TGTGCCAGCAGCTTAGGGGGCGGAGGCATGGAGACCCAGTACTTC. Protein: CASSLGGGGMETQYF. The whole variable domain, remainder taken from reference TRBV7-7 and TRBJ2-5, is GAGVSQSPRYKVTKRGQDVTLRCDPISSHATLYWYQQALGQGPEFLTYFNYEAQPDKSGLPSDRFSAERPEGSISTLTIQRTEQRDSAMYRCASSLGGGGMETQYFGPGTRLLVL.

J is TRBJ2-4 and V is TRBV29-1; TRBD2 matches at 11 bases. Germline CDR1 and CDR2: SQVTM and ANQGSEA. The CDR3 runs 15 residues. Trimming removed 6 bases from V and 9 bases from J; junction bases left unmatched: 13. The CDR3 coding sequence is TGCAGCGTCAACAGGACTAGCGGGTCAAGAGGCATTCAGTACTTC. Translated, it gives CSVNRTSGSRGIQYF.

The J gene is TRBJ1-4, the V gene TRBV28; D is possibly TRBD1 (5 bases). The germline V gene has CDR1 MDHEN and CDR2 SYDVKM. V lost 3 bases and J lost 4, with 12 bases in between. The CDR3 covers 15 residues. CDR3 sequence: CASSFSGRINEKLFF. Written as DNA, the CDR3 is TGTGCCAGCAGTTTTTCGGGACGGATTAATGAAAAACTGTTTTTT.

V gene TRBV7-9 combines with J gene TRBJ2-1, with 11 bases identical to TRBD2. The germline V gene encodes CDR1 SEHNR and CDR2 FQNEAQ (reference sequence). Germline trimming cut 5 bases from V and 6 bases from J; bases unmatched to any gene: 6. This CDR3 comprises 15 residues. The DNA for the CDR3 is TGTGCCAGCAGCCCGACTAGCGGGGCGCTCAATGAGCAGTTCTTC. Its protein product is CASSPTSGALNEQFF.

This clone was detected once. V gene TRBV5-6 combines with J gene TRBJ2-5, with D tentatively TRBD2 (6 bases). Germline V gene data show CDR1 as SGHDT and CDR2 as YYEEEE. V lost 0 bases and J 8 bases, leaving 14 bases between the germline ends. The CDR3 runs to 14 residues. CDR3 sequence reads: CASSLGGAEGTQYF. The CDR3 DNA sequence: TGTGCCAGCAGCTTGGGCGGGGCAGAGGGAACCCAGTACTTC.

The CDR3 sequence: CASSYSPGAYEQYF. CDR3 coding DNA: TGTGCCAGCAGTTACTCGCCAGGGGCCTACGAGCAGTACTTC. This chain connects TRBV6-5 to TRBJ2-7, with D possibly TRBD1 on 6 matching bases. This CDR3 region has 14 residues. Trimming removed 0 bases from V and 2 bases from J, with 8 bases in between. CDR1 and CDR2 (germline): MNHEY, SVGAGI.

The chain has TRBV28 and TRBJ2-5; 8 nucleotides agree with TRBD2. V lost 7 bases, J lost 4 bases, and 11 bases stayed unmatched. CDR1 and CDR2 from the germline V gene are MDHEN and SYDVKM. This CDR3 region has 15 residues. The CDR3 is CASNSPREGGETQYF. CDR3 coding DNA: TGTGCCAGCAATTCACCCCGGGAGGGAGGAGAGACCCAGTACTTC.

The J gene is TRBJ2-7, the V gene TRBV5-1; perhaps TRBD1 as D (6 bases). CDR1 is SGHRS, CDR2 YFSETQ, per germline. The CDR3 is 14 residues long. Trimming pared 6 bases from V and 7 bases from J, leaving 20 bases between. The CDR3 DNA sequence: TGCGCCAGCACCGATCTAGGGGGTCTGGAAGAGCAGTACTTC. This codes for CASTDLGGLEEQYF.

The rearrangement links TRBV19 to TRBJ2-3; TRBD1 matches at 8 bases. The CDR3 sequence is 15 residues long. J gave up 3 bases and V 7 bases, and 9 bases lay outside the gene matches. Per the germline V gene, CDR1 is LNHDA and CDR2 is SQIVND (reference sequence). CDR3 region: CASKNPRGPTDTQYF. In DNA form, the CDR3 reads TGTGCCAGTAAGAACCCCAGGGGGCCTACAGATACGCAGTATTTT.

The V call is TRBV28, the J call TRBJ2-1; D is unresolved. Per germline, CDR1 MDHEN and CDR2 SYDVKM. Trimming removed 6 bases at V and 2 bases at J, with 5 bases between. The CDR3 extends over 12 amino acids. The CDR3 nucleotides read TGTGCCAGCAGGGTAACCTACAATGAGCAGTTCTTC. Amino acids: CASRVTYNEQFF.

Details on this clone: An end of the junction does not agree with germline; a read error may underlie this. The V and J genes are TRBV7-8 and TRBJ1-2; unclear D gene. This CDR3 is 10 amino acids long. CDR1 is SGHVS, CDR2 FQNEAQ, per germline. In DNA form, the CDR3 reads TGTGCCAGCAGCTACGGACGGTACCTCTTC. Protein sequence: CASSYGRYLF.

This clone was picked up one time. The chain couples TRBV6-6 to TRBJ2-3, with TRBD1 identical over 12 bases. The CDR3 is 15 amino acids. Germline lookup yields CDR1 MNHNY and CDR2 SVGAGI (reference sequence). V trimming: 6 bases; J trimming: 9 bases; junction bases outside the gene matches: 10. DNA for the CDR3: TGTGCCAGCAGACCCGGGACAGGGGGCGCGGAGACGCAGTATTTT. Protein: CASRPGTGGAETQYF.

The genes are TRBV18 and TRBJ2-1, with a tentative D call TRBD1 (5 bases). V was cut by 1 base and J by 4 bases, with 14 bases left in between. Germline CDR1 reads KGHSH; CDR2 reads LQKENI. The CDR3 loop spans 16 amino acids. CDR3 loop: CASSPRIPRGYNEQFF. The CDR3 DNA follows: TGTGCCAGCTCACCACGGATCCCTAGGGGTTACAATGAGCAGTTCTTC.

This sequence joins TRBV19 and TRBJ2-3; D remains unclear. V was trimmed by 2 bases and J by 1 base, leaving 13 bases between them. The germline V gene has CDR1 LNHDA and CDR2 SQIVND (reference sequence). This CDR3 has 16 amino acids. The DNA for the CDR3 is TGTGCCAGTAGTATACGTTTCGGACCCCGCACAGATACGCAGTATTTT. It specifies CASSIRFGPRTDTQYF. The entire variable domain, with the rest obtained from reference TRBV19 and TRBJ2-3, is as follows: DGGITQSPKYLFRKEGQNVTLSCEQNLNHDAMYWYRQDPGQGLRLIYYSQIVNDFQKGDIAEGYSVSREKKESFPLTVTSAQKNPTAFYLCASSIRFGPRTDTQYFGPGTRLTVL.

The J gene is TRBJ1-1, the V gene TRBV6-1; no reliable D call. Trimming removed 8 bases from V and 1 base from J, with 11 bases in between. Germline CDR1 MNHNS, CDR2 SASEGT. CDR3 size: 13 residues. The CDR3 sequence: CASVDTPNTEAFF. For the CDR3, the DNA is TGTGCCAGCGTCGACACGCCGAACACTGAAGCTTTCTTT.

The J gene is TRBJ2-1, the V gene TRBV29-1; no firm D call. Germline loops: CDR1 SQVTM, CDR2 ANQGSEA. CDR3 length: 13 residues. Trimming stripped 4 bases from V and 9 bases from J, with 16 bases between. The DNA for the CDR3 is TGCAGCGTTGGCCCCCGGGTCGGTACTGAGCAGTTCTTC. Its translation is CSVGPRVGTEQFF.

The chain couples TRBV15 to TRBJ2-2, with no clear D. V dropped 0 bases and J dropped 6 bases, with 14 bases sitting between them. The CDR3 covers 16 residues. Germline loops: CDR1 LNHNV, CDR2 YYDKDF (reference sequence). The DNA of the CDR3 is TGTGCCACCAGCAGAGATTTGAGTTTATACCCCGGGGAGCTGTTTTTT. Amino acids: CATSRDLSLYPGELFF.

This clone occurred once. V is TRBV19 and J is TRBJ1-6; D gene uncertain. V was pared by 3 bases and J by 7 bases, with 10 bases between. This CDR3 is built from 14 residues. Germline values: CDR1 LNHDA, CDR2 SQIVND (reference sequence). The CDR3 DNA reads TGTGCCAGTAGTATGCAAGGGCCCAATTCACCCCTCCACTTT. This codes for CASSMQGPNSPLHF. The whole variable domain, filled in from reference TRBV19 and TRBJ1-6, reads DGGITQSPKYLFRKEGQNVTLSCEQNLNHDAMYWYRQDPGQGLRLIYYSQIVNDFQKGDIAEGYSVSREKKESFPLTVTSAQKNPTAFYLCASSMQGPNSPLHFGNGTRLTVT.

This clone appeared a single time. The chain employs TRBV2 and TRBJ1-4; TRBD1 matches at 7 bases. There are 14 residues in the CDR3. The V segment lost 7 bases and the J segment 4 bases; nucleotides outside the gene matches: 6. CDR1 SNHLY and CDR2 FYNNEI come from the germline V gene. The CDR3 DNA sequence: TGTGCCAGCATGGGGGACAGCGGTAATGAAAAACTGTTTTTT. It codes for CASMGDSGNEKLFF.

The chain uses TRBV5-1 and TRBJ2-7; possible D gene TRBD2, 5 bases. Per germline, CDR1 SGHRS and CDR2 YFSETQ. V lost 2 bases, J lost 5 bases, and 17 bases lay in between. CDR3 size: 15 residues. CDR3 amino acids: CASSFRAADSHEQYF. CDR3 sequence (DNA): TGCGCCAGCAGCTTCCGAGCGGCCGATTCCCACGAGCAGTACTTC.

The chain carries TRBV7-2 and TRBJ2-4; D is possibly TRBD2 (5 bases). This CDR3 region has 14 residues. Between the trimmed V and J ends, which lost 2 bases and 7 bases, there was a span of 12 bases. In germline, CDR1 is SGHTA, CDR2 FQGNSA. CDR3 DNA sequence: TGTGCCAGCAGCTTAACACCGGGATTGAACATTCAGTACTTC. Translated, it gives CASSLTPGLNIQYF. Full variable domain (outside the CDR3, taken from reference TRBV7-2 and TRBJ2-4): GAGVSQSPSNKVTEKGKDVELRCDPISGHTALYWYRQSLGQGLEFLIYFQGNSAPDKSGLPSDRFSAERTGGSVSTLTIQRTQQEDSAVYLCASSLTPGLNIQYFGAGTRLSVL.

This chain connects TRBV14 to TRBJ2-3; unclear D gene. This CDR3 spans 15 amino acids. The germline CDR1 and CDR2 sequences are SGHDN and FVKESK. The ends were cut back, 4 bases at V and 0 bases at J, with 11 bases in the middle. CDR3 nucleotides: TGTGCCAGCAGCCTAGACCGTGCTAGCACAGATACGCAGTATTTT. Translating gives CASSLDRASTDTQYF.

V is TRBV29-1 and J is TRBJ2-7, with D possibly matching TRBD2 (6 bases). With 4 bases removed from V and 2 bases from J, the gap between germline ends came to 15 bases. The CDR3 length is 14 residues. Looked up from germline, CDR1 is SQVTM and CDR2 is ANQGSEA. The CDR3 DNA reads TGCAGCGTTGGATCTGGGAGGCCCGCCTACGAGCAGTACTTC. This encodes CSVGSGRPAYEQYF.

The chain has TRBV5-5 and TRBJ1-4; the D is unclear. Germline CDR1 SGHKS, CDR2 YYEKEE (reference sequence). CDR3 length: 18 residues. The V and J ends lost 6 bases and 4 bases respectively, with 25 bases between them. CDR3 DNA sequence: TGTGCCAGCACCCTAAACCGGACGGACTCGGGGTATAATGAAAAACTGTTTTTT. Its protein product is CASTLNRTDSGYNEKLFF.

The sample holds a few counts of this clone. This CDR3 is CASSPQGTGELFF. The CDR3 DNA is TGTGCCAGCAGCCCACAGGGAACCGGGGAGCTGTTTTTT. V usage is TRBV11-3 and J usage is TRBJ2-2, with D possibly TRBD1 on 6 matching bases. Germline values: CDR1 SGHNT, CDR2 YENEEA. Trimming shortened V by 5 bases and J by 5 bases, and 9 bases separated the two germline ends. The CDR3 has 13 residues.

J is TRBJ1-4 and V is TRBV6-1, with D tentatively TRBD1 (6 bases). The CDR3 totals 16 residues. V gave up 0 bases and J gave up 3 bases, with 11 bases separating them. In germline, CDR1 is MNHNS, CDR2 SASEGT. CDR3 DNA sequence: TGTGCCAGCAGTGAAGCGGTGGGGGCGGCTAATGAAAAACTGTTTTTT. This codes for CASSEAVGAANEKLFF.

This chain connects TRBV9 to TRBJ2-4, with 8 bases matching TRBD2. V gave up 3 bases and J gave up 8 bases; unmatched junction bases: 22. Germline CDR1 SGDLS, CDR2 YYNGEE. The CDR3 sequence is 19 residues long. The CDR3 protein is CASSAGVGAGDAGGDIQYF. In DNA form, the CDR3 reads TGTGCCAGCAGCGCAGGGGTAGGAGCGGGAGACGCCGGGGGTGACATTCAGTACTTC. Full variable domain (rest looked up from reference TRBV9 and TRBJ2-4): DSGVTQTPKHLITATGQRVTLRCSPRSGDLSVYWYQQSLDQGLQFLIQYYNGEERAKGNILERFSAQQFPDLHSELNLSSLELGDSALYFCASSAGVGAGDAGGDIQYFGAGTRLSVL.